This TCR beta chain was obtained from a study of OX40 agonist ivuxolimab in advanced cancers. Study-wide results and caveats: Partial responders treated at 0.1-3.0 mg/kg exhibited clonal expansion among the lowest measured. On average, CD8+ T cells had more expanded clones than CD4+.

From germline, CDR1 is LNHDA and CDR2 SQIVND (reference sequence). The CDR3 runs to 13 residues. Trimming left V 5 bases short and J 1 base short, with 8 bases between. Details on this clone: What it recognizes is unknown.

TCRdb's table, derived via immunoSEQ multiplex PCR, lists solely in-frame clones and lacks some. The sample lists 95,000 to 150,000 clones, 80% to 90% occurring once. The TCR originated in an adult with an advanced solid tumor such as melanoma, head and neck, liver or kidney cancer. The J gene is TRBJ1-1, the V gene TRBV19; D gene uncertain. The specimen comprised CD4+ or CD8+ T cells sorted from blood, sampled in a trial of the OX40 agonist ivuxolimab. The CDR3 is CASSPPWNTEAFF. DNA of the CDR3: TGTGCCAGTAGTCCTCCTTGGAACACTGAAGCTTTCTTT.